These 30 T cell receptor beta chains came from one sample sequenced in a study of T cells expressing NK-cell markers. After re-calling the 5' RACE reads, TCRdb lists one entry per CDR3 protein, DNA absent. This sample's table reports 550,000 to 600,000 distinct CDR3 sequences. Sequencing used blood T cells: a sorted CD56 or NKG2C T cell subset, CD4+ or CD8+ T cells, or bulk PBMC T cells (not recorded which). All receptors derive from a man aged 18 to 30 in good health.

The rearrangement joins TRBV20-1 to TRBJ2-4. The CDR3 totals 12 residues. CDR1 DFQATT and CDR2 SNEGSKA come from the germline V gene (reference sequence). The CDR3 sequence is CRMGMAKNIQYF.

CDR3 amino acids: CSARGDSEQFF. This chain joins TRBV20-1 and TRBJ2-1. The CDR3 spans 11 residues. CDR1 and CDR2 (germline): DFQATT, SNEGSKA (reference sequence).

The chain employs TRBV4-3 and TRBJ2-3; TCRdb selects TRBD1, and the lack of DNA leaves this call unchecked. The V gene's germline CDR1 is LGHNA and CDR2 YSLEER. CDR3 size: 16 residues. The CDR3 region is CASSQSVGQGYDTQYF.

The chain recombines TRBV20-1 with TRBJ2-3; checking the TCRdb D call of TRBD1 is not possible without DNA. The CDR3 consists of 15 residues. Germline V gene data show CDR1 as DFQATT and CDR2 as SNEGSKA (reference sequence). CDR3 in amino acids: CSARDSRAGADTQYF.

This chain joins TRBV12-3 or TRBV12-4 and TRBJ2-3; lacking DNA, the TRBD1 call made by TCRdb goes unchecked. This CDR3 spans 13 amino acids. The CDR3 region is CASSFIQGDTQYF.

J is TRBJ2-7 and V is TRBV3-1; as DNA is missing, the TRBD2 call by TCRdb cannot be tested. CDR3 length equals 18 residues. Germline V gene lookup returns CDR1 LGHDT and CDR2 YNNKEL (reference sequence). CDR3 protein: CASSPVVASGASGGEQYF.

The chain joins TRBV29-1 to TRBJ2-1. The length of the CDR3 is 13 residues. CDR1 is SQVTM, CDR2 ANQGSEA, per germline. The CDR3 loop reads CSVDLQTTNEQFF.

The chain carries TRBV6-5 and TRBJ2-7. CDR1 MNHEY and CDR2 SVGAGI come from the germline V gene. The CDR3 has 13 amino acids. The CDR3 region is CASSVSYSSEQYF.

This chain uses TRBV5-1 with TRBJ2-3; the TRBD1 assignment by TCRdb is unverifiable without DNA. This CDR3 is built from 15 residues. Germline-derived CDR1 and CDR2 are SGHRS and YFSETQ. The CDR3 loop reads CASSSQGVVTDTQYF.

The chain employs TRBV12-3 or TRBV12-4 and TRBJ1-2; TCRdb's D call of TRBD1 is untestable without DNA. The CDR3 is 15 amino acids. CDR3 sequence: CASSPGQGGDYGYTF.

The chain links TRBV11-2 to TRBJ1-2; TCRdb names TRBD1, which stays unverified in the absence of DNA. There are 13 residues in the CDR3. CDR1 and CDR2 from the germline V gene are SGHAT and FQNNGV. This CDR3 reads CASSKTDRYGYTF.

The chain has TRBV15 and TRBJ2-7; with no DNA, the TCRdb D assignment of TRBD1 cannot be verified. This CDR3 spans 16 amino acids. Germline-derived CDR1 and CDR2 are LNHNV and YYDKDF (reference sequence). This chain's CDR3 is CATSRDRSGQRGKQYF.

This chain links TRBV3-1 with TRBJ2-3; TCRdb gives TRBD2 as the D gene, but with no DNA this cannot be confirmed. The CDR3 contains 15 residues. The V gene's germline CDR1 is LGHDT and CDR2 YNNKEL (reference sequence). CDR3 sequence reads: CASSTPSRETDTQYF.

The chain has TRBV18 and TRBJ2-2; TCRdb's assignment of TRBD1 cannot be checked, as there is no DNA. Germline CDR1 KGHSH, CDR2 LQKENI. The CDR3 runs to 16 residues. CDR3 in amino acids: CASSPDRGRLSGELFF.

This sequence joins TRBV12-3 or TRBV12-4 and TRBJ2-5; as DNA is missing, the TRBD1 call by TCRdb cannot be tested. The CDR3 covers 15 residues. The CDR3 is CASRTGTGGQETQYF.

The genes are TRBV9 and TRBJ2-3; TCRdb gives TRBD2 as the D gene, but with no DNA this cannot be confirmed. Germline V lookup: CDR1 SGDLS, CDR2 YYNGEE. CDR3 size: 16 residues. CDR3 sequence reads: CASSYSSGSSTDTQYF.

This rearrangement joins TRBV27 to TRBJ2-3; the TCRdb D gene call, TRBD1, has no DNA to confirm it. The CDR3 spans 17 residues. CDR1 and CDR2 from the germline V gene are MNHEY and SMNVEV (reference sequence). The CDR3 sequence: CASSLFPGTSSTDTQYF.

The rearrangement joins TRBV5-5 to TRBJ1-3. Germline CDR1 reads SGHKS; CDR2 reads YYEKEE (reference sequence). The CDR3 totals 16 residues. CDR3 protein: CASSFWARDSGNTIYF.

The rearrangement uses TRBV29-1 and TRBJ1-2; there is no DNA to check the TCRdb D call of TRBD1. The CDR3 is 14 residues long. The germline CDR1 and CDR2 sequences are SQVTM and ANQGSEA. This CDR3 is CSVEVPGANYGYTF.

The V gene is TRBV10-3, the J gene TRBJ2-5; TCRdb's D call of TRBD1 is untestable without DNA. CDR1 is ENHRY and CDR2 is SYGVKD in the germline V gene. The CDR3 is 14 amino acids. CDR3 sequence: CAISEGTARETQYF.

The chain combines TRBV28 with TRBJ2-1. Germline CDR1 is MDHEN and CDR2 is SYDVKM. This CDR3 is 13 amino acids long. The CDR3: CATQTSSYNEQFF.

This chain uses TRBV12-3 or TRBV12-4 with TRBJ2-2; TCRdb's assignment of TRBD1 cannot be checked, as there is no DNA. The CDR3 covers 16 residues. This CDR3 reads CASSLERDINTGELFF.

The chain couples TRBV7-9 to TRBJ2-1; the TRBD1 assignment by TCRdb is unverifiable without DNA. This CDR3 has 17 residues. The germline gives CDR1 SEHNR, CDR2 FQNEAQ (reference sequence). The CDR3 is CASSWDRGHGGSNEQFF.

V gene TRBV28 combines with J gene TRBJ2-6; the D call of TRBD1 rests on TCRdb alone, since no DNA is present to check it. The CDR3 covers 14 residues. Per the germline V gene, CDR1 is MDHEN and CDR2 is SYDVKM. CDR3 protein: CASSLNRRDRGLTF.

The chain employs TRBV9 and TRBJ2-1. The CDR3 covers 14 residues. Germline loops: CDR1 SGDLS, CDR2 YYNGEE. The CDR3 region is CASSPLTGYNEQFF.

J is TRBJ1-2 and V is TRBV7-9; the TCRdb call, TRBD1, lacks DNA for checking. The germline V gene has CDR1 SEHNR and CDR2 FQNEAQ (reference sequence). The CDR3 is made up of 13 amino acids. CDR3 residues: CASTGTGDYGYTF.

The chain uses TRBV29-1 and TRBJ1-1; the TCRdb call, TRBD1, lacks DNA for checking. From germline, CDR1 is SQVTM and CDR2 ANQGSEA. This CDR3 is 14 amino acids long. CDR3 in amino acids: CSVGGGGVGTEAFF.

The chain recombines TRBV4-1 with TRBJ1-2; TCRdb calls TRBD1, which cannot be checked without DNA. Germline values: CDR1 MGHRA, CDR2 YSYEKL. This CDR3 comprises 13 residues. CDR3 amino acids: CASSQTGGYGYTF.

The chain has TRBV24-1 and TRBJ1-5; TCRdb names TRBD1, which stays unverified in the absence of DNA. The CDR3 has 13 residues. Germline assignment: CDR1 KGHDR and CDR2 SFDVKD. The chain's CDR3 is CATSAGWSQPQHF.

This sequence joins TRBV7-9 and TRBJ2-2; TCRdb names TRBD2, which stays unverified in the absence of DNA. The CDR3 runs to 14 residues. CDR1 is SEHNR, CDR2 FQNEAQ, per germline (reference sequence). The chain's CDR3 is CASSLVGSRGELFF.